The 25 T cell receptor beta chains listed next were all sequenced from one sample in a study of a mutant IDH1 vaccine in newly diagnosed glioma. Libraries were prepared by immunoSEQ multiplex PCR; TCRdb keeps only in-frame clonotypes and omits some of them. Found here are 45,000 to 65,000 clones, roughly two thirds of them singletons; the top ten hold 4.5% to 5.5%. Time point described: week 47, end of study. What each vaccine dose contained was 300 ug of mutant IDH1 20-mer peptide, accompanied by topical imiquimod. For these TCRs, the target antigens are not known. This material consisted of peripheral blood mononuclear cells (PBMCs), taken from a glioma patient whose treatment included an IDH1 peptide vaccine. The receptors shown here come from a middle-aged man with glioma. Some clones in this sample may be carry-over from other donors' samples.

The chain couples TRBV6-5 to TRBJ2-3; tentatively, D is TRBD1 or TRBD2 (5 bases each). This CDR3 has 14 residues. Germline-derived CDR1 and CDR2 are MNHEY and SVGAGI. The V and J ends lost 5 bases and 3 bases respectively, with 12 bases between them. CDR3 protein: CASSPGTWTDTQYF. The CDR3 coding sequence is TGTGCCAGCAGTCCCGGGACGTGGACAGATACGCAGTATTTT.

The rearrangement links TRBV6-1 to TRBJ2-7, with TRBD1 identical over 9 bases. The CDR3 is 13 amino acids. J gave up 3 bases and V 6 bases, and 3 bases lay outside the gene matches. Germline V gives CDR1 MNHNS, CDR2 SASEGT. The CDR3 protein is CASRGQGSYEQYF. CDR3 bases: TGTGCCAGCAGGGGACAGGGTAGCTACGAGCAGTACTTC.

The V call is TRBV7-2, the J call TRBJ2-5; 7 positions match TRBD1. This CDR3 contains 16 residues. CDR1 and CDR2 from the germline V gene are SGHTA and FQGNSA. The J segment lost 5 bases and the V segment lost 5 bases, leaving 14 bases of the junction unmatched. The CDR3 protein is CASSRGGAGGWETQYF. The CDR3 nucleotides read TGTGCCAGCAGCAGAGGGGGCGCAGGGGGTTGGGAGACCCAGTACTTC.

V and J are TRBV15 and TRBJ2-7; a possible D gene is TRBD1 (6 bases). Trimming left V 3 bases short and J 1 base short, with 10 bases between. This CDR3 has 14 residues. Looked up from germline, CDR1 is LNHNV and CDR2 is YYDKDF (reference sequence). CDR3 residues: CATSSTGSSYEQYF. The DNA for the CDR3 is TGTGCCACCAGCAGTACAGGGTCATCCTACGAGCAGTACTTC.

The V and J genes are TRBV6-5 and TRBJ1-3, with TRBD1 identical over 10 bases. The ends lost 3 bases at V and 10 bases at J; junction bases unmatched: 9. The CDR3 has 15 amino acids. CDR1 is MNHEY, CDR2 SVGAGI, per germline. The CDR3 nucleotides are TGTGCCAGCAGTTATGGGGACAGGGGACAAGAAACCATATATTTT. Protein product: CASSYGDRGQETIYF.

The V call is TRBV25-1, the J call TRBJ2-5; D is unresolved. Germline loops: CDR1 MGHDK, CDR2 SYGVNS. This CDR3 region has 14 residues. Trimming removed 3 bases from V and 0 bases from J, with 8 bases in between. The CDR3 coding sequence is TGTGCCAGCAGTGAGACCGTGTACCAAGAGACCCAGTACTTC. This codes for CASSETVYQETQYF.

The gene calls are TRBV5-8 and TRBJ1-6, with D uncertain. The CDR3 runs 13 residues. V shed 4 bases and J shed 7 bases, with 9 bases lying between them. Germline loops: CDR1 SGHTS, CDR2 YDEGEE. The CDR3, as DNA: TGTGCCAGCAGCCTCAGGATCAATTCACCCCTCCACTTT. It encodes CASSLRINSPLHF.

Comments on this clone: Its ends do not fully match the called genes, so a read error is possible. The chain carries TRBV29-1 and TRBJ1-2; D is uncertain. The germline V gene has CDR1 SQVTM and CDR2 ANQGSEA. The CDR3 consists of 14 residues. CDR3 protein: CSVGRELANYGYIF. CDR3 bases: TGCAGCGTTGGGAGGGAATTAGCTAACTATGGCTACATCTTC.

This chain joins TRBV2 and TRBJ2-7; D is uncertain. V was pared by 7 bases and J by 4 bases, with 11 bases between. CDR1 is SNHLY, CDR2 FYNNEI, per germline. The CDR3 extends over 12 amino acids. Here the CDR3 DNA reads TGTGCCAGCACCTCGCTAAAGTACGAGCAGTACTTC. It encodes CASTSLKYEQYF.

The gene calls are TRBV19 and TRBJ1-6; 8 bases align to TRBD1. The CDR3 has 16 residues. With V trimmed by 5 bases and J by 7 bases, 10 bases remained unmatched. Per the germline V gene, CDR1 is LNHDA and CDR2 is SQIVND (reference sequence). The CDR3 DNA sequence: TGTGCCAGTAGTCCGATCAGGGGGCAAAGAAATTCACCCCTCCACTTT. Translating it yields CASSPIRGQRNSPLHF.

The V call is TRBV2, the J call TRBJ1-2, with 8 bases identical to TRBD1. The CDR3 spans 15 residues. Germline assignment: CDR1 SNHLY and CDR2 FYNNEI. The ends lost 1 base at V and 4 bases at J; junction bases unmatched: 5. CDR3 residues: CASSEEDRGSYGYTF. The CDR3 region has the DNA TGTGCCAGCAGTGAAGAAGACAGGGGAAGCTATGGCTACACCTTC.

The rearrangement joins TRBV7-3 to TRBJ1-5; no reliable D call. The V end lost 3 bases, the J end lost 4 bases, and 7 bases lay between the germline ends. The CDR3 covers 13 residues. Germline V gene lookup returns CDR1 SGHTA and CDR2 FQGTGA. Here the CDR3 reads CASSLERNQPQHF. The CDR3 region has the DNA TGTGCCAGCAGCTTGGAAAGAAATCAGCCCCAGCATTTT.

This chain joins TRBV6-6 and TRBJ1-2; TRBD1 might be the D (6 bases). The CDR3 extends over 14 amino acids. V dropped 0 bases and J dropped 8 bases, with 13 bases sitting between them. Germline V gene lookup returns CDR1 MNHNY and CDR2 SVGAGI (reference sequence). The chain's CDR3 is CASSYSEGGGGYTF. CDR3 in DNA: TGTGCCAGCAGTTACTCGGAAGGGGGGGGCGGCTACACCTTC.

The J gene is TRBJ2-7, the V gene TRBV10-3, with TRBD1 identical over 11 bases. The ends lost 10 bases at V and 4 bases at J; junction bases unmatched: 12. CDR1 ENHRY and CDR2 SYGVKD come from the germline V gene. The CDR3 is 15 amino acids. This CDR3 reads CATHPGQGGWYEQYF. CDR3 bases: TGTGCCACGCACCCGGGACAGGGGGGTTGGTACGAGCAGTACTTC.

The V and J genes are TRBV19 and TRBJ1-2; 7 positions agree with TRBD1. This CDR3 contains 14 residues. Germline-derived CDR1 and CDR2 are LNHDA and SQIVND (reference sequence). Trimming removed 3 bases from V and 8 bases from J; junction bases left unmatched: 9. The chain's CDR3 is CASSIETGVGGYTF. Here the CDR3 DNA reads TGTGCCAGTAGTATTGAAACAGGGGTCGGCGGCTACACCTTC.

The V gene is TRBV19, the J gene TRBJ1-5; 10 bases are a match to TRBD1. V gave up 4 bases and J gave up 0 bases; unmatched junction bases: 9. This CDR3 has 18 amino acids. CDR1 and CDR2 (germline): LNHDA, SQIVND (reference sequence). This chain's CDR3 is CASSTRTGGGYSNQPQHF. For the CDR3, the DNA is TGTGCCAGTAGTACCAGGACAGGGGGAGGGTATAGCAATCAGCCCCAGCATTTT.

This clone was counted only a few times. CDR3: CASSSQGASGNTIYF. Here the CDR3 DNA reads TGTGCCAGCAGTTCCCAGGGGGCATCTGGAAACACCATATATTTT. The chain links TRBV6-6 to TRBJ1-3; 8 nucleotides align to TRBD1. After removal of 4 bases from V and 1 base from J, the junction contained 3 bases not matched to a gene. The CDR3 extends over 15 amino acids. Germline-derived CDR1 and CDR2 are MNHNY and SVGAGI (reference sequence).

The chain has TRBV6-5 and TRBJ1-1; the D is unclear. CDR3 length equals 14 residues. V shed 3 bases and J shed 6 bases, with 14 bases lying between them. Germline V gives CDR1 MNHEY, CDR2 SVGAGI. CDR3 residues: CASSYRTGFPEAFF. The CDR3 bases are TGTGCCAGCAGTTATCGCACGGGGTTCCCTGAAGCTTTCTTT.

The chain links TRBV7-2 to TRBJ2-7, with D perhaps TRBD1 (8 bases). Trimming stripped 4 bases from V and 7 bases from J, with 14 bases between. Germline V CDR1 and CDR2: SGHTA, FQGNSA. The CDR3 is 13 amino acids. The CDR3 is CASSSNRGGEQYF. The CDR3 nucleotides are TGTGCCAGCAGCTCTAACAGGGGGGGGGAGCAGTACTTC.

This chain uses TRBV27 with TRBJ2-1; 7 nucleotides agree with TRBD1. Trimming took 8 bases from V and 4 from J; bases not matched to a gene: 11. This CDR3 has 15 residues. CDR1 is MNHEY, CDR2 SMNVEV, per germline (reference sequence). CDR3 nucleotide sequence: TGTGCCAGCCGGACCGGGACAGCGACATACAATGAGCAGTTCTTC. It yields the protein CASRTGTATYNEQFF.

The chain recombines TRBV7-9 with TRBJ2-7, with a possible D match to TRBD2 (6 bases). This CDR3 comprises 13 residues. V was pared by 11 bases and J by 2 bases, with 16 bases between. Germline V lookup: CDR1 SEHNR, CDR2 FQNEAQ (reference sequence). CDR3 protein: CAGAPGGAYEQYF. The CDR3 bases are TGTGCCGGAGCTCCCGGCGGGGCCTACGAGCAGTACTTC.

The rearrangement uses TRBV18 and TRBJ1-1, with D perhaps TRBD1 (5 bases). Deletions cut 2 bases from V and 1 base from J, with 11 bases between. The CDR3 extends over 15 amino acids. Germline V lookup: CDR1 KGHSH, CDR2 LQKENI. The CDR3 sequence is CASSPVKTANTEAFF. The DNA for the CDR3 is TGTGCCAGCTCACCAGTCAAGACAGCGAACACTGAAGCTTTCTTT. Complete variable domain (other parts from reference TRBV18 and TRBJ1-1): NAGVMQNPRHLVRRRGQEARLRCSPMKGHSHVYWYRQLPEEGLKFMVYLQKENIIDESGMPKERFSAEFPKEGPSILRIQQVVRGDSAAYFCASSPVKTANTEAFFGQGTRLTVV.

The CDR3 is CSVVGLEGEQFF. CDR3 bases: TGCAGCGTTGTTGGGCTTGAGGGTGAGCAGTTCTTC. This chain connects TRBV29-1 to TRBJ2-1, with a weak D call TRBD2 (5 bases). The CDR3 extends over 12 amino acids. Germline V lookup: CDR1 SQVTM, CDR2 ANQGSEA. With 4 bases removed from V and 9 bases from J, the gap between germline ends came to 13 bases.

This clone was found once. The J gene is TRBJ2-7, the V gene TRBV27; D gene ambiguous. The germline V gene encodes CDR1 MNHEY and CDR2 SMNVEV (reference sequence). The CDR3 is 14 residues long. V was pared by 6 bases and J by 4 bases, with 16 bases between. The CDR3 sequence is CASRLLTASYEQYF. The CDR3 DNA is TGTGCCAGCAGACTTCTTACAGCCAGTTACGAGCAGTACTTC.

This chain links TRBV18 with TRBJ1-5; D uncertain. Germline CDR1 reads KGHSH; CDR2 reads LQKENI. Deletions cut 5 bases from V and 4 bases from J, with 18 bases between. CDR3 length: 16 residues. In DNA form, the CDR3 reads TGTGCCAGCTCAGTGGAGAGGTACAGTTTAAATCAGCCCCAGCATTTT. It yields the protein CASSVERYSLNQPQHF.